These 25 T cell receptor beta chains share one sample of origin, sequenced in a study of T cell responses to AZD1222 COVID-19 vaccine. The repertoire was sequenced with immunoSEQ multiplex PCR; TCRdb's copy has only in-frame clones and lacks some. The sample contains 190,000 or so clones, more than 75% of which appear only once. The source was peripheral blood, collected 28 days after the second AZD1222 dose. These receptors all come from an adult who received the AZD1222 COVID-19 vaccine.

The V call is TRBV28, the J call TRBJ2-3; 7 nucleotides agree with TRBD2. This CDR3 comprises 16 residues. Germline CDR1 and CDR2: MDHEN and SYDVKM. With 6 bases clipped from V and 1 base from J, the junction kept 10 bases outside the gene matches. The CDR3 protein is CASSPSGFSGTDTQYF. The CDR3 DNA reads as TGTGCCAGCAGCCCTAGCGGATTTAGCGGCACAGATACGCAGTATTTT.

The V call is TRBV5-6, the J call TRBJ1-2; D remains unclear. The V gene lost 0 bases and the J gene lost 5 bases, with 8 bases spanning the gap. The CDR3 runs to 13 residues. Germline assignment: CDR1 SGHDT and CDR2 YYEEEE. The CDR3 here is CASSLESSYGYTF. The CDR3 coding sequence is TGTGCCAGCAGCTTGGAAAGCTCTTATGGCTACACCTTC. The full variable domain, rest sourced from reference TRBV5-6 and TRBJ1-2, is DAGVTQSPTHLIKTRGQQVTLRCSPKSGHDTVSWYQQALGQGPQFIFQYYEEEERQRGNFPDRFSGHQFPNYSSELNVNALLLGDSALYLCASSLESSYGYTFGSGTRLTVV.

The chain has TRBV6-5 and TRBJ1-4; possible D gene TRBD1, 5 bases. The CDR3 is made up of 14 amino acids. V was shortened by 4 bases and J by 3 bases, with 9 bases between the two germline ends. Germline V gene sequence: CDR1 MNHEY, CDR2 SVGAGI. CDR3 residues: CASSLGVANEKLFF. The CDR3 DNA sequence: TGTGCCAGCAGTTTAGGGGTGGCTAATGAAAAACTGTTTTTT.

The V gene is TRBV5-1, the J gene TRBJ2-2, with 8 bases aligning to TRBD2. The CDR3 is 16 residues long. Germline trimming cut 1 base from V and 3 bases from J; bases unmatched to any gene: 5. Germline V lookup: CDR1 SGHRS, CDR2 YFSETQ. For the CDR3, the DNA is TGCGCCAGCAGCTTGAGCGGGGGAGGGGACACCGGGGAGCTGTTTTTT. This sequence encodes CASSLSGGGDTGELFF.

V and J are TRBV5-1 and TRBJ2-7; D gene ambiguous. V was cut by 4 bases and J by 2 bases, with 10 bases left in between. The CDR3 is made up of 13 amino acids. The V gene's germline CDR1 is SGHRS and CDR2 YFSETQ. The CDR3 nucleotides are TGCGCCAGCAGCAACGACATTACCTACGAGCAGTACTTC. It codes for CASSNDITYEQYF.

This sequence joins TRBV6-5 and TRBJ2-7, with D possibly TRBD1 on 7 matching bases. The V end lost 6 bases, the J end lost 7 bases, and 22 bases lay between the germline ends. Germline V gene lookup returns CDR1 MNHEY and CDR2 SVGAGI. This CDR3 region has 15 residues. CDR3 sequence: CASRPDQGGTGEQYF. The CDR3 DNA reads as TGTGCCAGCAGACCCGACCAGGGGGGCACGGGAGAGCAGTACTTC.

The rearrangement uses TRBV12-3 or TRBV12-4 and TRBJ1-1, with 9 nucleotides matching TRBD1. CDR3 length: 13 amino acids. V trimming: 6 bases; J trimming: 4 bases; junction bases outside the gene matches: 3. Here the CDR3 reads CASRQGAGTEAFF. The DNA of the CDR3 is TGTGCCAGCAGACAGGGGGCAGGCACTGAAGCTTTCTTT.

V is TRBV28 and J is TRBJ1-1, with 8 bases identical to TRBD1. Per the germline V gene, CDR1 is MDHEN and CDR2 is SYDVKM. V dropped 1 base and J dropped 8; count of bases not matched to a gene: 15. This CDR3 comprises 17 residues. The CDR3 here is CASSLSRDLGQGSEAFF. CDR3 DNA sequence: TGTGCCAGCAGTTTATCCCGGGATCTCGGACAGGGTTCGGAAGCTTTCTTT.

This clone was counted once. The rearrangement joins TRBV28 to TRBJ2-5, with D unclear. V was clipped by 4 bases and J by 5 bases, with 8 bases between them. This CDR3 comprises 12 residues. The germline V gene has CDR1 MDHEN and CDR2 SYDVKM. DNA for the CDR3: TGTGCCAGCAGTTCTTGGCGGGAGACCCAGTACTTC. Translation: CASSSWRETQYF.

The CDR3 is CASSPGLAGVEQYF. CDR3 DNA sequence: TGTGCCAGCAGTCCAGGACTAGCGGGAGTAGAGCAGTACTTC. The chain has TRBV6-5 and TRBJ2-7; the match to TRBD2 covers 13 bases. CDR3 size: 14 residues. The germline V gene has CDR1 MNHEY and CDR2 SVGAGI. J was trimmed by 7 bases and V by 5 bases; bases with no gene match: 5.

V and J are TRBV19 and TRBJ1-4; maybe TRBD1 (6 bases). Trimming removed 1 base from V and 8 bases from J, with 17 bases in between. The germline V gene encodes CDR1 LNHDA and CDR2 SQIVND (reference sequence). CDR3 length: 16 residues. CDR3: CASSIVPEGGEEKLFF. DNA for the CDR3: TGTGCCAGTAGTATAGTTCCTGAGGGGGGGGAGGAAAAACTGTTTTTT.

The genes are TRBV10-3 and TRBJ2-3, with 12 nucleotides matching TRBD2. V was pared by 7 bases and J by 5 bases, with 7 bases of the junction left unmatched. The CDR3 spans 15 residues. Germline loops: CDR1 ENHRY, CDR2 SYGVKD. CDR3 nucleotides: TGTGCCATCAATAGGCTAGCGGGAGGGAAAGATACGCAGTATTTT. Its protein is CAINRLAGGKDTQYF.

The chain couples TRBV7-2 to TRBJ1-1; D might be TRBD1 (5 bases). The V end lost 1 base, the J end lost 5 bases, and 14 bases lay between the germline ends. The CDR3 is 15 residues long. Germline CDR1 reads SGHTA; CDR2 reads FQGNSA. CDR3 in amino acids: CASSLDFGGGTEAFF. DNA for the CDR3: TGTGCCAGCAGCTTAGATTTCGGGGGAGGGACTGAAGCTTTCTTT. The complete variable domain, with remaining parts taken from reference TRBV7-2 and TRBJ1-1, reads GAGVSQSPSNKVTEKGKDVELRCDPISGHTALYWYRQSLGQGLEFLIYFQGNSAPDKSGLPSDRFSAERTGGSVSTLTIQRTQQEDSAVYLCASSLDFGGGTEAFFGQGTRLTVV.

This rearrangement joins TRBV29-1 to TRBJ2-1; the D gene is possibly TRBD1 (7 bases). Germline loops: CDR1 SQVTM, CDR2 ANQGSEA. This CDR3 is 12 amino acids long. The V end lost 5 bases, the J end lost 7 bases, and 12 bases lay between the germline ends. This CDR3 reads CSVKPGGNEQFF. Written as DNA, the CDR3 is TGCAGCGTTAAACCAGGGGGGAATGAGCAGTTCTTC.

This chain joins TRBV14 and TRBJ1-1; D is unresolved. Trimming took 1 base from V and 1 from J, leaving 4 bases between them. Germline lookup yields CDR1 SGHDN and CDR2 FVKESK. The CDR3 totals 13 residues. The CDR3 loop is CASSQGQNTEAFF. CDR3 DNA sequence: TGTGCCAGCAGCCAAGGACAGAACACTGAAGCTTTCTTT.

This clone was detected only once. Here the CDR3 reads CASGLAGGAGNEQYF. CDR3 nucleotide sequence: TGTGCCTCCGGACTAGCGGGAGGGGCAGGAAACGAGCAGTACTTC. This rearrangement joins TRBV30 to TRBJ2-7, with 15 positions matching TRBD2. CDR1 and CDR2 (germline): GTSNPN, SVGIG (reference sequence). This CDR3 comprises 15 residues. V shed 7 bases, J shed 5 bases, and the junction held 9 bases outside the gene matches.

The chain employs TRBV4-3 and TRBJ2-1; TRBD1 or TRBD2 may be the D gene (5 bases each). This CDR3 comprises 17 residues. CDR1 LGHNA and CDR2 YSLEER come from the germline V gene. Trimming left V 0 bases short and J 1 base short, with 13 bases between. The CDR3 protein is CASSQDWTGASYNEQFF. CDR3 bases: TGCGCCAGCAGCCAAGACTGGACCGGGGCGTCCTACAATGAGCAGTTCTTC.

J is TRBJ2-1 and V is TRBV7-9, with D possibly matching TRBD2 (6 bases). This CDR3 is 13 amino acids long. Trimming stripped 1 base from V and 8 bases from J, with 9 bases between. CDR1 and CDR2 (germline): SEHNR, FQNEAQ (reference sequence). The CDR3, as DNA: TGTGCCAGCAGCTTAGATGGAGGGGATGAGCAGTTCTTC. It codes for CASSLDGGDEQFF.

The genes are TRBV6-2 or TRBV6-3 and TRBJ2-3; 7 nucleotides line up with TRBD2. The CDR3 extends over 22 amino acids. The ends lost 6 bases at V and 7 bases at J; junction bases unmatched: 34. Germline V gene data show CDR1 as MNHEY and CDR2 as SVGEGT. Written as DNA, the CDR3 is TGTGCCAGCAGCCCCCGTGGTCTTAGGGATCAGCTAGCGGCCCCCAAAGTTTATACGCAGTATTTT. It specifies CASSPRGLRDQLAAPKVYTQYF.

The chain has TRBV18 and TRBJ2-5, with D possibly matching TRBD1 (5 bases). Looked up from germline, CDR1 is KGHSH and CDR2 is LQKENI. The CDR3 sequence is 15 residues long. Trimming took 1 base from V and 5 from J, leaving 14 bases between them. CDR3 DNA: TGTGCCAGCTCACCACTCTTAGGGGTGGAGGAGACCCAGTACTTC. Its translation: CASSPLLGVEETQYF.

This rearrangement joins TRBV10-3 to TRBJ1-1; TRBD1 is a possible D gene (6 bases). The ends were cut back, 7 bases at V and 2 bases at J, with 14 bases in the middle. The germline CDR1 and CDR2 sequences are ENHRY and SYGVKD. The CDR3 runs to 14 residues. This chain's CDR3 is CAITPDSRNTEAFF. In DNA, the CDR3 is TGTGCCATCACTCCGGACAGCAGAAACACTGAAGCTTTCTTT.

The CDR3 DNA sequence: TGTGCCAGCAGCAGACTAGCGGGAGAACACACAGATACGCAGTATTTT. Translation: CASSRLAGEHTDTQYF. This sequence joins TRBV11-1 and TRBJ2-3; 12 bases are shared with TRBD2. The CDR3 extends over 16 amino acids. J gave up 2 bases and V 5 bases, and 5 bases lay outside the gene matches. Germline V gene data show CDR1 as SGHAT and CDR2 as FQDESV (reference sequence).

The rearrangement links TRBV28 to TRBJ2-7; D remains ambiguous. CDR1 and CDR2 (germline): MDHEN, SYDVKM. V was cut by 5 bases and J by 1 base, with 12 bases left in between. The CDR3 runs 14 residues. The CDR3 DNA is TGTGCCAGCAGTCCGTCCAGTATTTCCTACGAGCAGTACTTC. It specifies CASSPSSISYEQYF.

The chain links TRBV15 to TRBJ2-3; 8 bases map to TRBD2. V shed 0 bases and J 0 bases; nucleotides not matched to a gene: 8. Germline V CDR1 and CDR2: LNHNV, YYDKDF (reference sequence). CDR3 length equals 18 residues. The CDR3 region is CATSREPGLVASTDTQYF. CDR3 coding DNA: TGTGCCACCAGCAGAGAACCGGGACTAGTGGCTAGCACAGATACGCAGTATTTT.

The rearrangement uses TRBV6-5 and TRBJ2-7; no clear D. V was clipped by 0 bases and J by 4 bases, with 7 bases between them. The CDR3 has 13 residues. Looked up from germline, CDR1 is MNHEY and CDR2 is SVGAGI. CDR3 loop: CASSYSPLYEQYF. CDR3 nucleotides: TGTGCCAGCAGTTACTCGCCCCTATACGAGCAGTACTTC.